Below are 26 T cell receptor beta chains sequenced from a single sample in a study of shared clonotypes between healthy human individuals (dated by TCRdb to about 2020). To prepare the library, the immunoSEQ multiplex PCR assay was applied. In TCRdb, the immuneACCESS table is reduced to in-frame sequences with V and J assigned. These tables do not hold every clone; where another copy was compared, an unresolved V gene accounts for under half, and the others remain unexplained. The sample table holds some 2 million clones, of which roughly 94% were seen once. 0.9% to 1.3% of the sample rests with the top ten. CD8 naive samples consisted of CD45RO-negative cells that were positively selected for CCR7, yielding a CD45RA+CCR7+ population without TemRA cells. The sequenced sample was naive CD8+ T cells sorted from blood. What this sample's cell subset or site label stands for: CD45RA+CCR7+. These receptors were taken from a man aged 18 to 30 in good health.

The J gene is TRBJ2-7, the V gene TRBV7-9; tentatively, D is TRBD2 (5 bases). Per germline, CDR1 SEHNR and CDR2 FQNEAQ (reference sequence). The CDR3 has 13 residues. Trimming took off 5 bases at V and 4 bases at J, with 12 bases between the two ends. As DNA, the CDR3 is TGTGCCAGCAGCCCTAGCTTGGGTTACGAGCAGTACTTC. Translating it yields CASSPSLGYEQYF.

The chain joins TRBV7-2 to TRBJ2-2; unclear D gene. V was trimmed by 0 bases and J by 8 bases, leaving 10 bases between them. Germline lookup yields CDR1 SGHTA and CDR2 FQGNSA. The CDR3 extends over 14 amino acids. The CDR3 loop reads CASSLAMETGELFF. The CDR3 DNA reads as TGTGCCAGCAGCTTAGCGATGGAGACAGGGGAGCTGTTTTTT.

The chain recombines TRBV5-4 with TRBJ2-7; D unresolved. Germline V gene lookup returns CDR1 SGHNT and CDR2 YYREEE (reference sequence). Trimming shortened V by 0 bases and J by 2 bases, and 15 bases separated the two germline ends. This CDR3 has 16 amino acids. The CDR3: CASSLEADSITYEQYF. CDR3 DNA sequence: TGTGCCAGCAGCTTGGAAGCAGATAGCATTACCTACGAGCAGTACTTC.

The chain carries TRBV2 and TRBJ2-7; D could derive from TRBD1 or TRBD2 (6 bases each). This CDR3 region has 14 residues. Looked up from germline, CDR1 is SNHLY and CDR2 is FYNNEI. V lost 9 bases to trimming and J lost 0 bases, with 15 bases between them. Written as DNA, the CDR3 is TGTGCCAGTCATATAGCGGACAGCTCCTACGAGCAGTACTTC. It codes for CASHIADSSYEQYF.

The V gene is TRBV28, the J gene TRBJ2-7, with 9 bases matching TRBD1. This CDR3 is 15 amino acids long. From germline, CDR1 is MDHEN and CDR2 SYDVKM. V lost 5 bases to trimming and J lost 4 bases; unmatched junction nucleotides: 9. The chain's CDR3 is CASSPTGTGKYEQYF. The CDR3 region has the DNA TGTGCCAGCAGTCCTACCGGGACAGGGAAATACGAGCAGTACTTC.

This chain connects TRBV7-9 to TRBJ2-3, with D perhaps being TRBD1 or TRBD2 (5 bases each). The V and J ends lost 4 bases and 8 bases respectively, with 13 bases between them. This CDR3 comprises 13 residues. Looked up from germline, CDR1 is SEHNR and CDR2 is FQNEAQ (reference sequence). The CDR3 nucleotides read TGTGCCAGCAGCTGGGACGGCCCCGGTACGCAGTATTTT. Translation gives CASSWDGPGTQYF. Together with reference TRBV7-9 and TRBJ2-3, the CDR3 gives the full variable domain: DTGVSQNPRHKITKRGQNVTFRCDPISEHNRLYWYRQTLGQGPEFLTYFQNEAQLEKSRLLSDRFSAERPKGSFSTLEIQRTEQGDSAMYLCASSWDGPGTQYFGPGTRLTVL.

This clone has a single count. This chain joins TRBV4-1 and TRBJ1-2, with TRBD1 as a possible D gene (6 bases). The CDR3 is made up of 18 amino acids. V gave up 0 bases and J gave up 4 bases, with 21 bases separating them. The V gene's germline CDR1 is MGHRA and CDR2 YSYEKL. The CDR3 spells CASSQEGAGLYGVYGYTF. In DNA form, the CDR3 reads TGCGCCAGCAGCCAAGAGGGGGCGGGGTTATATGGAGTCTATGGCTACACCTTC.

In DNA form, the CDR3 reads TGTGCCAGCAGCTTAGCTGGACAGGGACCCACCGCAGATCGCGCCTACGAGCAGTACTTC. Amino acid sequence: CASSLAGQGPTADRAYEQYF. The chain carries TRBV7-2 and TRBJ2-7, with 8 bases that match TRBD1. The germline V gene encodes CDR1 SGHTA and CDR2 FQGNSA. CDR3 length equals 20 residues. Unmatched junction bases numbered 18, after V lost 0 bases and J lost 2 bases.

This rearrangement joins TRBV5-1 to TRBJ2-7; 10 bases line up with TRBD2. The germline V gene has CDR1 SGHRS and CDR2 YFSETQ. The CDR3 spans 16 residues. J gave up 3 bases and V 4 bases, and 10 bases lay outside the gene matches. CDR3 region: CASSPGRLAGVYEQYF. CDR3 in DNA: TGCGCCAGCAGCCCGGGTAGGCTAGCGGGGGTCTACGAGCAGTACTTC.

The CDR3 loop is CASSERTGSNYGYTF. CDR3 DNA sequence: TGCGCCAGCAGCGAACGGACAGGGTCTAACTATGGCTACACCTTC. The J gene is TRBJ1-2, the V gene TRBV5-1; 8 bases are shared with TRBD1. The V and J ends lost 4 bases and 0 bases, in that order; junction bases with no gene match: 5. CDR3 length: 15 residues. Germline assignment: CDR1 SGHRS and CDR2 YFSETQ.

In DNA, the CDR3 is TGCGCCAGCAGCCAAGATACGGTAGTAGTCTACAATGAGCAGTTCTTC. Protein product: CASSQDTVVVYNEQFF. The J gene is TRBJ2-1, the V gene TRBV4-3; D gene unclear. Germline values: CDR1 LGHNA, CDR2 YSLEER. The CDR3 contains 16 residues. V lost 0 bases to trimming and J lost 3 bases, with 12 bases between them.

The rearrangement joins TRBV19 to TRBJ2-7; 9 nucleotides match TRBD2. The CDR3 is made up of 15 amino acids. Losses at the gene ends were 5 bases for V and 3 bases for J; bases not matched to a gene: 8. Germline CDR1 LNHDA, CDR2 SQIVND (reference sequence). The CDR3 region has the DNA TGTGCCAGTAGTTCCTCGGGACTAGCTTACTACGAGCAGTACTTC. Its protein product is CASSSSGLAYYEQYF.

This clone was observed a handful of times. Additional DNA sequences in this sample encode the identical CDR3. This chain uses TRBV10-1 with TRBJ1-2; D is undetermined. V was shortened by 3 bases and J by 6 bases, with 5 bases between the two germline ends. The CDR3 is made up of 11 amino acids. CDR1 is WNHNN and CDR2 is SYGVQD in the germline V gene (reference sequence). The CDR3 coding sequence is TGCGCCAGCAGTGATGGGGATGGCTACACCTTC. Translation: CASSDGDGYTF.

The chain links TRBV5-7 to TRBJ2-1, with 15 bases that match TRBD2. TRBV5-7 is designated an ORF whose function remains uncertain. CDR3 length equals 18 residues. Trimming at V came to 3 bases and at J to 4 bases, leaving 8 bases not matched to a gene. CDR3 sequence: CASSYSGTSGGTYNEQFF. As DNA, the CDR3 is TGTGCCAGCAGCTACTCCGGGACTAGCGGGGGGACTTACAATGAGCAGTTCTTC.

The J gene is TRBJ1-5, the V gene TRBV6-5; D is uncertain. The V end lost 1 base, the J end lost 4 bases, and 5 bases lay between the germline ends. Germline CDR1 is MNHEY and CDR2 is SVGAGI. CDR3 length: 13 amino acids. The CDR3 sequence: CASSYLGNQPQHF. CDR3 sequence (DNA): TGTGCCAGCAGTTACTTGGGGAATCAGCCCCAGCATTTT.

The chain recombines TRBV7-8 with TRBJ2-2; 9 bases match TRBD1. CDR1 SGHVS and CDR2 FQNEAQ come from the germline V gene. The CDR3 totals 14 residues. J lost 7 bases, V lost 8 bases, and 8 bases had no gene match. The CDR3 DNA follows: TGTGCCAGCTCTGGACAGGGGATTTTCGGGGAGCTGTTTTTT. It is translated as CASSGQGIFGELFF. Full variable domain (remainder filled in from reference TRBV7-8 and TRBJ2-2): GAGVSQSPRYKVAKRGQDVALRCDPISGHVSLFWYQQALGQGPEFLTYFQNEAQLDKSGLPSDRFFAERPEGSVSTLKIQRTQQEDSAVYLCASSGQGIFGELFFGEGSRLTVL.

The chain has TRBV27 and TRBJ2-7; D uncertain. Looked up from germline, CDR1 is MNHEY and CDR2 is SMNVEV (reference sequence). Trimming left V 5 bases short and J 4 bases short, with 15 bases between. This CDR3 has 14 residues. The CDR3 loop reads CASSPLEVVYEQYF. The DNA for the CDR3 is TGTGCCAGCAGTCCTCTCGAGGTGGTGTACGAGCAGTACTTC.

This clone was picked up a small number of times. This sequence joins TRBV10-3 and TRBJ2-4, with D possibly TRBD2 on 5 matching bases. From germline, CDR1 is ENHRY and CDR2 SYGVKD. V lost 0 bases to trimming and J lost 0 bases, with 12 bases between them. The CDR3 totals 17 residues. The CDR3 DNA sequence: TGTGCCATCAGTGAGTCGGAGGTCATACTAGCCAAAAACATTCAGTACTTC. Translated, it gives CAISESEVILAKNIQYF.

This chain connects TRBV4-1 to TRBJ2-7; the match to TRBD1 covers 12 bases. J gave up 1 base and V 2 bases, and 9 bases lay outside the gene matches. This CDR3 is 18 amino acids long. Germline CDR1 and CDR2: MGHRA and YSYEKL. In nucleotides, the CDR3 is TGCGCCAGCAGCCAAATAGCGGGACAGGGGGCCTTTTCCTACGAGCAGTACTTC. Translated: CASSQIAGQGAFSYEQYF.

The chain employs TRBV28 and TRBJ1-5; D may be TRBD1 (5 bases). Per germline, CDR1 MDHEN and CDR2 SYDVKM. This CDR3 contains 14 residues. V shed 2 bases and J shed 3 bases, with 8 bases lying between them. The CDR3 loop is CASSLDSNNQPQHF. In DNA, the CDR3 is TGTGCCAGCAGTTTAGACAGTAACAATCAGCCCCAGCATTTT.

CDR3 amino acids: CASSSEPEAFF. In nucleotides, the CDR3 is TGTGCCAGCAGCTCGGAGCCTGAAGCTTTCTTT. The chain links TRBV11-2 to TRBJ1-1; D remains ambiguous. V was shortened by 4 bases and J by 6 bases, with 6 bases between the two germline ends. The CDR3 has 11 amino acids. Germline V gene data show CDR1 as SGHAT and CDR2 as FQNNGV.

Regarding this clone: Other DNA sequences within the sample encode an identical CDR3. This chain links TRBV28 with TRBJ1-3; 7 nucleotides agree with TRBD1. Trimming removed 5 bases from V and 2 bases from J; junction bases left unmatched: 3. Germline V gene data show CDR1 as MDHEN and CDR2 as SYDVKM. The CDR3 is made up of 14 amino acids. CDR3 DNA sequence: TGTGCCAGCAGTCAGACAGGGACTGGAAACACCATATATTTT. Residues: CASSQTGTGNTIYF.

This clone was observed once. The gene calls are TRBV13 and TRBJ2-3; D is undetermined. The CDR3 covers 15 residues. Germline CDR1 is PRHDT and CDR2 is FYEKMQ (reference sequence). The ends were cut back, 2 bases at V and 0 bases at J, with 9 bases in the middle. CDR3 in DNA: TGTGCCAGCAGCTTATTCCAGGCAAGCACAGATACGCAGTATTTT. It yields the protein CASSLFQASTDTQYF.

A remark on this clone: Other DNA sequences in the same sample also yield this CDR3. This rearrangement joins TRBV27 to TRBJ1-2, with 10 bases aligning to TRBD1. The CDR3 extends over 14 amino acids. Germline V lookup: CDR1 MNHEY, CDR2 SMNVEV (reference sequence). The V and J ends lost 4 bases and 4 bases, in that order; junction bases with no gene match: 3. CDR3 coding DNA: TGTGCCAGCAGTTGGGACAGGGGATCCTATGGCTACACCTTC. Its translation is CASSWDRGSYGYTF.

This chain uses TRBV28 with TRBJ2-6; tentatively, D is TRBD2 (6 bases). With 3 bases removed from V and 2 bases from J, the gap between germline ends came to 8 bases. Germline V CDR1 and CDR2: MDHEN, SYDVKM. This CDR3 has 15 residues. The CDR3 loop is CASSLEGPGANVLTF. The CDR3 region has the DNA TGTGCCAGCAGTTTGGAGGGACCTGGGGCCAACGTCCTGACTTTC.

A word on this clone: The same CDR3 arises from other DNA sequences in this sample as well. The CDR3 DNA is TGTGCCAGCAGCGTAGAGGAGGGGGCGACCCAGTACTTC. Amino acids: CASSVEEGATQYF. This sequence joins TRBV9 and TRBJ2-5; TRBD1 is a possible D gene (7 bases). Per germline, CDR1 SGDLS and CDR2 YYNGEE. The CDR3 spans 13 residues. The V end lost 0 bases, the J end lost 7 bases, and 10 bases lay between the germline ends.